Given below is one TCR beta chain in context. The data are from a study of technical replicates of blood from several donors. With V trimmed by 5 bases and J by 3 bases, 6 bases remained unmatched. Germline CDR1 is MDHEN and CDR2 is SYDVKM. CDR3 length equals 14 residues. The method was immunoSEQ multiplex PCR; TCRdb's version includes in-frame clones alone and lacks a portion of them. The data contain just under 100,000 clones, about 95% of them singletons. What was sequenced was T cells isolated from PBMCs. This sequence was found in a human donor in good health. The V gene is TRBV28, the J gene TRBJ2-7, with 8 positions matching TRBD1. The CDR3 loop is CASSPGQASYEQYF. In DNA form, the CDR3 reads TGTGCCAGCAGTCCGGGACAGGCCAGCTACGAGCAGTACTTC. The full variable domain, completed using reference TRBV28 and TRBJ2-7, is DVKVTQSSRYLVKRTGEKVFLECVQDMDHENMFWYRQDPGLGLRLIYFSYDVKMKEKGDIPEGYSVSREKKERFSLILESASTNQTSMYLCASSPGQASYEQYFGPGTRLTVT.